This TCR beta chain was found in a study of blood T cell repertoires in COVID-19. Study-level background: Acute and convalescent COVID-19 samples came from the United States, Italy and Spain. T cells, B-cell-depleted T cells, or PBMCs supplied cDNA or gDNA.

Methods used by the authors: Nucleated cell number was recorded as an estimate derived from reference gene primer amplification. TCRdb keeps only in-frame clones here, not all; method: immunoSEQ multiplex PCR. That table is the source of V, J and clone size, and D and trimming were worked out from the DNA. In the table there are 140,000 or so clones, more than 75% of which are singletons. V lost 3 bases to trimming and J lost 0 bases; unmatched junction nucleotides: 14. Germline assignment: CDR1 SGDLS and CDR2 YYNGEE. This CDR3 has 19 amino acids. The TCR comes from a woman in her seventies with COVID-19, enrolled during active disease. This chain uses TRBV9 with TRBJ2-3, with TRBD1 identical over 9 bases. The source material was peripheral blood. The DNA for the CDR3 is TGTGCCAGCAGCGCAAGGCCGGGACAGGGAGTCCCTAGCACAGATACGCAGTATTTT. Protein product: CASSARPGQGVPSTDTQYF.